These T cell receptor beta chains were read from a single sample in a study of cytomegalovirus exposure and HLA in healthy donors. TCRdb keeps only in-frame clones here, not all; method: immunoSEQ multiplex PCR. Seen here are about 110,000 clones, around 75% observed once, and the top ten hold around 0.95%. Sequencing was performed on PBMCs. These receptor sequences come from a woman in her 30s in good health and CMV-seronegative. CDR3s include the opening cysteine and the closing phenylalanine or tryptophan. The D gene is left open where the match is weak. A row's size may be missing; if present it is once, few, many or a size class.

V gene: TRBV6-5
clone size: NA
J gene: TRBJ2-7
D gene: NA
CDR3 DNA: TGTGCCGCGGGACTTAGCTCCTACGAGCAGTACTTC
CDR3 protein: CAAGLSSYEQYF

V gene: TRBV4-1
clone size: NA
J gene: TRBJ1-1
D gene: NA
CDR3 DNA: TGCGCCAGCAGCCCCGGACAGATGAACACTGAAGCTTTCTTT
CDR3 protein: CASSPGQMNTEAFF

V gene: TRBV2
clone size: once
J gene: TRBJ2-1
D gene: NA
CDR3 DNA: TGTGCCAGCAGTGATAATGCGGGTTACTACAATGAGCAGTTCTTC
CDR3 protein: CASSDNAGYYNEQFF

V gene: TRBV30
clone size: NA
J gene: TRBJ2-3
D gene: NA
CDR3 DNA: TGTGCCTGGAGTGTATTACCACTAGCTCTCCCAGATACGCAGTATTTT
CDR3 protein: CAWSVLPLALPDTQYF

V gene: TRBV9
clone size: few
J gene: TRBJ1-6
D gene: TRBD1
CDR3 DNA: TGTGCCAGCAGCGGGGGACAGAGCTCCTATAATTCACCCCTCCACTTT
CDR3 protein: CASSGGQSSYNSPLHF

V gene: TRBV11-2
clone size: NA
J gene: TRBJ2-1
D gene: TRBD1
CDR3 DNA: TGTGCCAGCAGTTCAATACCCAGGGGGCACAATGAGCAGTTCTTC
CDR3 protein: CASSSIPRGHNEQFF

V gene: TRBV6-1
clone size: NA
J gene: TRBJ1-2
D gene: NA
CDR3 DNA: TGTGCCAGCACCCGAGACGACAGTAACTATGGCTACACCTTC
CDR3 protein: CASTRDDSNYGYTF

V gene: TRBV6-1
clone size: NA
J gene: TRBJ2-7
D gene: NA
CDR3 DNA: TGTGCCAGCAGTGAATCGCAGGGGAGAAGCTACGAGCAGTACTTC
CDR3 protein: CASSESQGRSYEQYF

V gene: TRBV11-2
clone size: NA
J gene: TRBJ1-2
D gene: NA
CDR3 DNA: TGTGCCAGCAGCTTCCTTAACTATGGCTACACCTTC
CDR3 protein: CASSFLNYGYTF

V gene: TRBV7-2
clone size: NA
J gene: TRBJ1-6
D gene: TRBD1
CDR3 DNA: TGTGCCAGCAGCTTAGTGACAGGGGTCGGTTCACCCCTCCACTTT
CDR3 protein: CASSLVTGVGSPLHF

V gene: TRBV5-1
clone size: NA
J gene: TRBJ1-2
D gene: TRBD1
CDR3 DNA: TGCGCCAGCAGCGAGTGGCGGACAGGGGGTAACTATGGCTACACCTTC
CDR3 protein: CASSEWRTGGNYGYTF

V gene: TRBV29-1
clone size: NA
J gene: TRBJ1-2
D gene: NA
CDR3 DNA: TGCAGCGCGGCCGTTCAGGGCGGTGGCTACACCTTC
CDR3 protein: CSAAVQGGGYTF

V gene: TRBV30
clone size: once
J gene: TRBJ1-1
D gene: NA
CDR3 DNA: TGTGCCTGGACCCTAGGAAGTAACACTGAAGCTTTCTTT
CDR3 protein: CAWTLGSNTEAFF

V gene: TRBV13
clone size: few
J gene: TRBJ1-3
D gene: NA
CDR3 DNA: TGTGCCAGCAGCTTTTCGGAATTGCAGGGCTCTGGAAACACCATATATTTT
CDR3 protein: CASSFSELQGSGNTIYF

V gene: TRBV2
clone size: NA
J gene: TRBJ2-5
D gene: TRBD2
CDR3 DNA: TGTGCCAGCGGGGGGGGTCAACAAGAGACCCAGTACTTC
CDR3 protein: CASGGGQQETQYF

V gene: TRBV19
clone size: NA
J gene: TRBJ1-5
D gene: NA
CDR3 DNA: TGTGCCAGTAGCCCCGGGGTGACCCAGCATTTT
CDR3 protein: CASSPGVTQHF

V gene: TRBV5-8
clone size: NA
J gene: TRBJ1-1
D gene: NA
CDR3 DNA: TGTGCCAGCAGCTTAATTTTGGGTTCGGGGAACACTGAAGCTTTCTTT
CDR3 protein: CASSLILGSGNTEAFF

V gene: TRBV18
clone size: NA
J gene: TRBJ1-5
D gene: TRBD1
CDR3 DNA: TGTGCCAGCTCACCCACAGGACAGGCGAATCAGCCCCAGCATTTT
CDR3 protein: CASSPTGQANQPQHF

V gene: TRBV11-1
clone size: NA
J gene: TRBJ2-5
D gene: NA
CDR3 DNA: TGTGCCAGCAGCTGGGGGCCCCAAGAGACCCAGTACTTC
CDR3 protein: CASSWGPQETQYF

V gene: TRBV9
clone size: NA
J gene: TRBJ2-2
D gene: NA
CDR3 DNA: TGTGCCAGCAGCGTAGCTCATTCGGCGGGCGCCGGGGAGCTGTTTTTT
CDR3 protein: CASSVAHSAGAGELFF

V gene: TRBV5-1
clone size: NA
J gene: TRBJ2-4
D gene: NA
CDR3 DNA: TGCGCCAGCAGCGAGGCTCGGGAGAACATTCAGTACTTC
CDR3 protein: CASSEARENIQYF

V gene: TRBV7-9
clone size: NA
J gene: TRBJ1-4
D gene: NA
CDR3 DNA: TGTGCCAGCAGCTTAGGTTTGCAGGGGTCTGAAAAACTGTTTTTT
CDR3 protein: CASSLGLQGSEKLFF

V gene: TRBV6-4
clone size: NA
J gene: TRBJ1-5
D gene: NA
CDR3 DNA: TGTGCCAGCAGTGAGTCAGAGGGTCAGCCCCAGCATTTT
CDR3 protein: CASSESEGQPQHF

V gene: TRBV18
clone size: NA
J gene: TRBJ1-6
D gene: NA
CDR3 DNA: TGTGCCAGCTCACCCGAGGGTGTTGGTGATTCACCCCTCCACTTT
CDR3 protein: CASSPEGVGDSPLHF

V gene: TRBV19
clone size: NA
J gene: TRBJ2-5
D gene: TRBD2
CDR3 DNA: TGTGCCAGTAGTATGGGTGGTGGACTAGCGGAAGAGACCCAGTACTTC
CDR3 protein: CASSMGGGLAEETQYF

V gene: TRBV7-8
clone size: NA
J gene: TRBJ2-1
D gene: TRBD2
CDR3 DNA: TGTGCCAGCAGCTTAGCAGCGGGGAGTAACAATGAGCAGTTCTTC
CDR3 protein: CASSLAAGSNNEQFF

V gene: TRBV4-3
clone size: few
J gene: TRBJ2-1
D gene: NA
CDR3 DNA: TGCGCCAGCAGCCAAGATTACCGGGAATCCTACAATGAGCAGTTCTTC
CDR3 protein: CASSQDYRESYNEQFF

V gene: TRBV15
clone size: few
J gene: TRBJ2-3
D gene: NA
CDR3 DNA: TGTGCCACCAGCAGAGATTCCATAGATCGCACAGATACGCAGTATTTT
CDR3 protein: CATSRDSIDRTDTQYF

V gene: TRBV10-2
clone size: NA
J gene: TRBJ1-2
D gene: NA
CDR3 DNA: TGCGCCAGCAGCGATTGGCGGCTGTACTATGGCTACACCTTC
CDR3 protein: CASSDWRLYYGYTF

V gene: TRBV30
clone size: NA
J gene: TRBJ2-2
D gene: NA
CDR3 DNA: TGTGCCTGGATAGACACCGGGGAGCTGTTTTTT
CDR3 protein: CAWIDTGELFF

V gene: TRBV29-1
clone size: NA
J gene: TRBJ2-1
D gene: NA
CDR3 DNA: TGCAGCGTTGAAGGAGGGGGCAATGAGCAGTTCTTC
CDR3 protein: CSVEGGGNEQFF

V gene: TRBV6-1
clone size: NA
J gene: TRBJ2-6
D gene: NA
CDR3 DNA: TGTGCCGGAGGGACCGGGAGCTCTGGGGCCAACGTCCTGACTTTC
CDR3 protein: CAGGTGSSGANVLTF

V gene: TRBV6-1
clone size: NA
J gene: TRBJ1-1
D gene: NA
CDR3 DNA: TGTGCCAGCAGAGAGGGGAGGCACCCGAACTGGGAAGCTTTCTTT
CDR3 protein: CASREGRHPNWEAFF

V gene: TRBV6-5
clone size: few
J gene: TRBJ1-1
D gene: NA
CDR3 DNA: TGTGCCAGCAGTCGCCTGGGCAGCAACACTGAAGCTTTCTTT
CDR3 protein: CASSRLGSNTEAFF

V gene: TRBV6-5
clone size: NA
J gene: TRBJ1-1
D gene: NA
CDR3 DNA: TGTGCCAGCGGTAGCCCTACGACGGTTAACACTGAAGCTTTCTTT
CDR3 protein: CASGSPTTVNTEAFF

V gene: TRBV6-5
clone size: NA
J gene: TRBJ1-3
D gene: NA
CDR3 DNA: TGTGCCAGCAGCCCCCAGCAGGGAGGAATAAACACCATATATTTT
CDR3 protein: CASSPQQGGINTIYF

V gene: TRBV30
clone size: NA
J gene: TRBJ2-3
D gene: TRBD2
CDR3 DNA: TGTGCCTCGGGACTAGCGGGCGCAGATACGCAGTATTTT
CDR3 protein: CASGLAGADTQYF

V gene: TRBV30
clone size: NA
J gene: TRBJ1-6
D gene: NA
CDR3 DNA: TGTGCCTGGGGGACTTCTAATTCACCCCTCCACTTT
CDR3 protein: CAWGTSNSPLHF

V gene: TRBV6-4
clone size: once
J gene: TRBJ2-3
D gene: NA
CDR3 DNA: TGTGCCAGCAGTGAGTTCCCCGGGAATACGCAGTATTTT
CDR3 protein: CASSEFPGNTQYF

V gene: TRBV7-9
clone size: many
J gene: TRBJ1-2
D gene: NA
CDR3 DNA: TGTGCCAGCAGGGACGGGATTGACTATGGCTACACCTTC
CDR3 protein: CASRDGIDYGYTF

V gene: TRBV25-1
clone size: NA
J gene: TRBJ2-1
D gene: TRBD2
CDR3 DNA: TGTGCCAGCAGTAGAGCGGGAGGGTCCTACAATGAGCAGTTCTTC
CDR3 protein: CASSRAGGSYNEQFF

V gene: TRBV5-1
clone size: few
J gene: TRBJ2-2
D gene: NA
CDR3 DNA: TGCGCCAGCAGCTCGACAGGCGCCGGGGAGCTGTTTTTT
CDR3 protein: CASSSTGAGELFF

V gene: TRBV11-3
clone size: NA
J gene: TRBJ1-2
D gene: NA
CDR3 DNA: TGTGCCAGCAGCGACCTCGGCAGGGGCTATGGCTACACCTTC
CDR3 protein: CASSDLGRGYGYTF

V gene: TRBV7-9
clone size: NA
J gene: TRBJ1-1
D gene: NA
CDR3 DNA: TGTGCCAGCAGCTTAGCGCGGCAGAGCTCCACTGAAGCTTTCTTT
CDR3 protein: CASSLARQSSTEAFF

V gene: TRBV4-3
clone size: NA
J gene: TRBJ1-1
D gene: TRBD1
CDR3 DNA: TGCGCCAGCAGCCAAGTCAACAGGGGGAACACTGAAGCTTTCTTT
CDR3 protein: CASSQVNRGNTEAFF

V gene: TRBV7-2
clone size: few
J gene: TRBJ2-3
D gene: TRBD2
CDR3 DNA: TGTGCCAGCAGCTTCTCTAGCGGGGGAGATACGCAGTATTTT
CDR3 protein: CASSFSSGGDTQYF

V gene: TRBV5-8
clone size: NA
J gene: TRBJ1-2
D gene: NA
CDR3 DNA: TGTGCCAGCAGCTTGAGGGGTCCCTATGGCTACACCTTC
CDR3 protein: CASSLRGPYGYTF

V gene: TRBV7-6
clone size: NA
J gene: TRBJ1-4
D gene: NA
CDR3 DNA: TGTGCCAGCAGCATCCGGACGGGGAATAATGAAAAACTGTTTTTT
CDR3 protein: CASSIRTGNNEKLFF

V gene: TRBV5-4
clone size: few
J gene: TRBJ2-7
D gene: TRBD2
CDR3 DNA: TGTGCCAGCAGCTTGGGGCTAGCGGGACAGAACGAGCAGTACTTC
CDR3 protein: CASSLGLAGQNEQYF

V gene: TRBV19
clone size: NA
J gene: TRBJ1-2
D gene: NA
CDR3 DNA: TGTGCCAGTAGTGCCCGACAGAGAAACTATGGCTACACCTTC
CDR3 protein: CASSARQRNYGYTF

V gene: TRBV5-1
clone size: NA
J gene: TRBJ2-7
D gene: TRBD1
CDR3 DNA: TGCGCCAGCAGCAATGGACAGGCGGCGCCAGGCGACGAGCAGTACTTC
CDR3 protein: CASSNGQAAPGDEQYF

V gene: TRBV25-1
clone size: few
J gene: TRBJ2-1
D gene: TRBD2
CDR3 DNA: TGTGCCAGCAGTGCCACTAGCGGGGTCTTTTCCTACAATGAGCAGTTCTTC
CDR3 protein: CASSATSGVFSYNEQFF

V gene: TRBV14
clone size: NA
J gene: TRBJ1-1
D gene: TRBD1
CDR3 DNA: TGTGCCAGCAGCCCATTCCGGGACAGGGCGGGGTACACTGAAGCTTTCTTT
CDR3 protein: CASSPFRDRAGYTEAFF

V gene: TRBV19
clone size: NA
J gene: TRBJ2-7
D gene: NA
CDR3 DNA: TGTGCCAGTAGTACAGGTTCCTTGGGTGAGCAGTACTTC
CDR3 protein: CASSTGSLGEQYF

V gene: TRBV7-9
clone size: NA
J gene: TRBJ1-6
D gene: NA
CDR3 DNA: TGTGCCAGCTTTAACGGGAATTCACCCCTCCACTTT
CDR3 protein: CASFNGNSPLHF